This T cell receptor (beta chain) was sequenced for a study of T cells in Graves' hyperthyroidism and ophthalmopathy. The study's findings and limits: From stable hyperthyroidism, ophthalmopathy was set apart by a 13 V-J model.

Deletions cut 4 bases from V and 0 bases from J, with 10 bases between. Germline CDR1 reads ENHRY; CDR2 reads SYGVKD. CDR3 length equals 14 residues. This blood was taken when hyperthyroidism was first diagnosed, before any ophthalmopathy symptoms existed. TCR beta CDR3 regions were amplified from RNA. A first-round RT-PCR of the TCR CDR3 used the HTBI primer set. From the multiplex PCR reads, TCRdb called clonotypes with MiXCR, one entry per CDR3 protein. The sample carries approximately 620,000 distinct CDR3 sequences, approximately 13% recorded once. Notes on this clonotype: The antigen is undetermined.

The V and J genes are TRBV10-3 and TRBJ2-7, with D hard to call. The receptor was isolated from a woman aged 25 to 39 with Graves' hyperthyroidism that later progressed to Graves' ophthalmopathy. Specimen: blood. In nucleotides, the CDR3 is TGTGCCATCAGTGCGGGCAGTAGCTCCTACGAGCAGTACTTC. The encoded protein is CAISAGSSSYEQYF.